These 27 T cell receptor beta chains originate from one sample sequenced in a study of blood T cell repertoires in COVID-19. The repertoire was sequenced with immunoSEQ multiplex PCR; TCRdb's copy has only in-frame clones and lacks some. The table lists roughly 120,000 clones, over 80% of them singletons. The material sequenced was peripheral blood. The receptors come from a man under 40 with acute or convalescent COVID-19.

This clone was picked up one time. The chain combines TRBV23-1 with TRBJ1-2, with D tentatively TRBD1 (6 bases). TRBV23-1 is an open reading frame, and its role is uncertain. This CDR3 region has 13 residues. V was shortened by 6 bases and J by 5 bases, with 13 bases between the two germline ends. The CDR3 bases are TGCGCCAGCAGGCCGCGGGGGCTATATGGCTACACCTTC. This sequence encodes CASRPRGLYGYTF.

The gene calls are TRBV6-5 and TRBJ2-1; 7 bases agree with TRBD1. CDR3 length: 15 residues. Germline V gene lookup returns CDR1 MNHEY and CDR2 SVGAGI. V was clipped by 8 bases and J by 4 bases; unmatched bases: 11. The CDR3 sequence: CASDTTGALYNEQFF. In DNA, the CDR3 is TGTGCCAGCGATACTACAGGGGCTCTTTACAATGAGCAGTTCTTC.

In this sample, this clone turned up many times. V gene TRBV29-1 combines with J gene TRBJ2-1; D perhaps matches TRBD1 (5 bases). This CDR3 is built from 16 residues. With 1 base removed from V and 7 bases from J, the gap between germline ends came to 20 bases. CDR1 and CDR2 from the germline V gene are SQVTM and ANQGSEA. Written as DNA, the CDR3 is TGCAGCGTTGAAGGTAGGACACACTCAGGTGGTAATGAGCAGTTCTTC. Translation: CSVEGRTHSGGNEQFF.

The chain carries TRBV6-5 and TRBJ1-2, with TRBD1 matching 8 bases. V was pared by 4 bases and J by 0 bases, with 4 bases of the junction left unmatched. CDR3 length: 15 residues. Per germline, CDR1 MNHEY and CDR2 SVGAGI. In DNA, the CDR3 is TGTGCCAGCAGTTTCCTGACAGGGGCTAACTATGGCTACACCTTC. Translating gives CASSFLTGANYGYTF.

The V gene is TRBV9, the J gene TRBJ2-1; D may be TRBD2 (5 bases). This CDR3 spans 14 amino acids. V was shortened by 0 bases and J by 9 bases, with 13 bases between the two germline ends. Germline assignment: CDR1 SGDLS and CDR2 YYNGEE. The CDR3 loop is CASSVGAGLGEQFF. DNA of the CDR3: TGTGCCAGCAGCGTAGGGGCGGGCTTAGGTGAGCAGTTCTTC.

In DNA, the CDR3 is TGTGCCAGCAGTTTAGGGACAGGGGGTAGGTATGAGCAGTTCTTC. This translates into CASSLGTGGRYEQFF. The chain links TRBV28 to TRBJ2-1; TRBD1 aligns across 11 bases. V lost 2 bases to trimming and J lost 8 bases; unmatched junction nucleotides: 5. This CDR3 is 15 amino acids long. Germline V CDR1 and CDR2: MDHEN, SYDVKM.

This clone was found a few times. J is TRBJ1-1 and V is TRBV9; possible D gene TRBD1, 5 bases. V was clipped by 0 bases and J by 8 bases, with 11 bases between them. Germline V gives CDR1 SGDLS, CDR2 YYNGEE. The CDR3 has 13 amino acids. CDR3 residues: CASSVAGAEEAFF. The CDR3 DNA is TGTGCCAGCAGCGTAGCTGGGGCAGAGGAAGCTTTCTTT.

This clone was detected a few times. The rearrangement uses TRBV12-3 or TRBV12-4 and TRBJ2-1; a weak D match, TRBD1 (5 bases). V gave up 3 bases and J gave up 9 bases, with 12 bases separating them. CDR3 length: 13 residues. CDR3 nucleotide sequence: TGTGCCAGCAGTTTCACCCAGGGATCTGAGCAGTTCTTC. Translated, it gives CASSFTQGSEQFF.

The CDR3 here is CASRGGTEAFF. The CDR3 DNA sequence: TGTGCCAGCAGGGGAGGGACTGAAGCTTTCTTT. The chain uses TRBV5-4 and TRBJ1-1; D not resolved. CDR1 and CDR2 from the germline V gene are SGHNT and YYREEE (reference sequence). V lost 5 bases and J 5 bases, leaving 7 bases between the germline ends. This CDR3 spans 11 amino acids.

The chain employs TRBV2 and TRBJ2-5, with a tentative D call TRBD1 (7 bases). The CDR3 spans 14 residues. Germline values: CDR1 SNHLY, CDR2 FYNNEI. V lost 4 bases, J lost 5 bases, and 14 bases lay in between. The CDR3 region is CASSVQGGGETQYF. CDR3 nucleotides: TGTGCCAGCAGTGTGCAGGGGGGCGGGGAGACCCAGTACTTC.

V gene TRBV25-1 combines with J gene TRBJ2-5; the D gene is possibly TRBD1 (5 bases). The CDR3 is 14 residues long. Germline V CDR1 and CDR2: MGHDK, SYGVNS. V lost 5 bases, J lost 5 bases, and 15 bases lay in between. CDR3 nucleotide sequence: TGTGCCAGCAGTCCCGGACGTTACAGGGAGACCCAGTACTTC. Its translation is CASSPGRYRETQYF.

The CDR3 loop reads CASSYGTVNQPQHF. CDR3 in DNA: TGTGCCAGCAGTTACGGGACAGTAAATCAGCCCCAGCATTTT. The rearrangement uses TRBV6-5 and TRBJ1-5; 7 nucleotides align to TRBD1. The CDR3 is 14 amino acids. Germline CDR1 reads MNHEY; CDR2 reads SVGAGI. The ends lost 2 bases at V and 4 bases at J; junction bases unmatched: 2.

This clone was seen only a few times. The chain joins TRBV2 to TRBJ1-4; tentatively, D is TRBD1 (5 bases). Germline CDR1 reads SNHLY; CDR2 reads FYNNEI. This CDR3 contains 15 residues. The V end was cut by 3 bases, the J end by 2 bases, with 10 bases between. CDR3 DNA sequence: TGTGCCAGCAGTGACCAGGGAAGCACTAATGAAAAACTGTTTTTT. This sequence encodes CASSDQGSTNEKLFF.

The chain couples TRBV5-1 to TRBJ2-1; 8 bases are shared with TRBD2. Germline assignment: CDR1 SGHRS and CDR2 YFSETQ. With 4 bases clipped from V and 7 bases from J, the junction kept 13 bases outside the gene matches. The CDR3 has 16 residues. The CDR3 nucleotides are TGCGCCAGCAGCCCCTGGGACGGACCGGGGGGGAATGAGCAGTTCTTC. Translated: CASSPWDGPGGNEQFF.

J is TRBJ1-1 and V is TRBV13; tentative D call: TRBD1 (6 bases). Germline V gene lookup returns CDR1 PRHDT and CDR2 FYEKMQ (reference sequence). This CDR3 comprises 17 residues. The germline V and J ends were trimmed by 2 bases and 7 bases, with 23 bases remaining between them. The CDR3 nucleotides read TGTGCCAGCAGCTTAAACAGGGACCACGGGGTCCGTGTTGAAGCTTTCTTT. Amino acids: CASSLNRDHGVRVEAFF.

This chain links TRBV2 with TRBJ2-5; 15 bases map to TRBD2. Per germline, CDR1 SNHLY and CDR2 FYNNEI. J lost 0 bases, V lost 6 bases, and 5 bases had no gene match. The CDR3 covers 17 residues. CDR3 in amino acids: CASRDGLAGGYQETQYF. For the CDR3, the DNA is TGTGCCAGCAGGGACGGACTAGCGGGAGGGTACCAAGAGACCCAGTACTTC.

V usage is TRBV7-9 and J usage is TRBJ1-1; 7 bases line up with TRBD1. The CDR3 length is 14 residues. Germline V gives CDR1 SEHNR, CDR2 FQNEAQ (reference sequence). V trimming: 1 base; J trimming: 8 bases; junction bases outside the gene matches: 7. The CDR3 bases are TGTGCCAGCAGCTTAGGCCGCCAGGGGGTGGAAGCTTTCTTT. Protein sequence: CASSLGRQGVEAFF.

The chain recombines TRBV30 with TRBJ2-1; TRBD2 might be the D (6 bases). The CDR3 totals 13 residues. Per the germline V gene, CDR1 is GTSNPN and CDR2 is SVGIG (reference sequence). V was shortened by 8 bases and J by 8 bases, with 19 bases between the two germline ends. The CDR3 loop is CAAGGKVYDEQFF. CDR3 DNA sequence: TGTGCCGCTGGCGGGAAGGTTTACGATGAGCAGTTCTTC.

This clone showed up just a few times. The gene calls are TRBV2 and TRBJ1-2; D call uncertain. The CDR3 is made up of 14 amino acids. Germline CDR1 reads SNHLY; CDR2 reads FYNNEI. V shed 4 bases and J shed 0 bases, with 9 bases lying between them. CDR3 protein: CASSGRVSNYGYTF. CDR3 sequence (DNA): TGTGCCAGCAGTGGGAGGGTCTCTAACTATGGCTACACCTTC.

The chain combines TRBV12-5 with TRBJ2-3; TRBD2 is a possible D gene (5 bases). V was shortened by 6 bases and J by 2 bases, with 12 bases between the two germline ends. Per the germline V gene, CDR1 is LGHNT and CDR2 is FRNRAP. This CDR3 spans 14 amino acids. CDR3 residues: CASGEGVNTDTQYF. The CDR3 DNA follows: TGTGCTAGTGGCGAGGGAGTGAACACAGATACGCAGTATTTT.

V usage is TRBV4-3 and J usage is TRBJ2-3, with 8 bases identical to TRBD2. The CDR3 is 15 amino acids. V gave up 0 bases and J gave up 4 bases; unmatched junction bases: 3. Germline V gives CDR1 LGHNA, CDR2 YSLEER. CDR3 sequence: CASSQEPAGADTQYF. Written as DNA, the CDR3 is TGCGCCAGCAGCCAAGAACCAGCGGGGGCAGATACGCAGTATTTT.

The J gene is TRBJ1-3, the V gene TRBV6-5; no reliable D call. Germline V lookup: CDR1 MNHEY, CDR2 SVGAGI. Deletions cut 2 bases from V and 1 base from J, with 3 bases between. The CDR3 totals 13 residues. CDR3 coding DNA: TGTGCCAGCAGTTACCGGTCTGGAAACACCATATATTTT. It encodes CASSYRSGNTIYF.

This clone was observed a single time. Here the CDR3 reads CASSSQGRDGYTF. For the CDR3, the DNA is TGTGCCAGCAGCTCACAGGGTAGGGATGGCTACACCTTC. The J gene is TRBJ1-2, the V gene TRBV5-4; perhaps TRBD1 as D (6 bases). Trimming pared 3 bases from V and 6 bases from J, leaving 12 bases between. The CDR3 runs to 13 residues. CDR1 and CDR2 (germline): SGHNT, YYREEE (reference sequence). Full variable domain (rest looked up from reference TRBV5-4 and TRBJ1-2): ETGVTQSPTHLIKTRGQQVTLRCSSQSGHNTVSWYQQALGQGPQFIFQYYREEENGRGNFPPRFSGLQFPNYSSELNVNALELDDSALYLCASSSQGRDGYTFGSGTRLTVV.

The rearrangement uses TRBV10-1 and TRBJ2-5, with D perhaps matching TRBD2 (5 bases). Germline V gene sequence: CDR1 WNHNN, CDR2 SYGVQD (reference sequence). The CDR3 length is 14 residues. Deletions cut 4 bases from V and 2 bases from J, with 11 bases between. In DNA form, the CDR3 reads TGCGCCAGCAGTGCGGGGTCGGCACAAGAGACCCAGTACTTC. It translates to CASSAGSAQETQYF.

The chain couples TRBV4-1 to TRBJ2-3, with D maybe TRBD2 (5 bases). Germline values: CDR1 MGHRA, CDR2 YSYEKL. The length of the CDR3 is 17 residues. The V and J ends lost 4 bases and 0 bases respectively, with 17 bases between them. CDR3 region: CASSPTDSAFSTDTQYF. DNA of the CDR3: TGCGCCAGCAGCCCGACGGACTCAGCTTTTAGCACAGATACGCAGTATTTT.

The V and J genes are TRBV10-3 and TRBJ2-7, with 9 positions matching TRBD2. V lost 3 bases to trimming and J lost 2 bases; unmatched junction nucleotides: 8. The V gene's germline CDR1 is ENHRY and CDR2 SYGVKD. The length of the CDR3 is 16 residues. The CDR3 reads CAISDPTSGYPYEQYF. The CDR3, as DNA: TGTGCCATCAGTGACCCCACTAGCGGGTACCCCTACGAGCAGTACTTC.

CDR3 bases: TGTGCCACCAGCCGAGACCCGTCCTACGAGCAGTACGTC. Translating it yields CATSRDPSYEQYV. This chain connects TRBV15 to TRBJ2-7; D remains ambiguous. CDR1 and CDR2 (germline): LNHNV, YYDKDF (reference sequence). The CDR3 totals 13 residues.